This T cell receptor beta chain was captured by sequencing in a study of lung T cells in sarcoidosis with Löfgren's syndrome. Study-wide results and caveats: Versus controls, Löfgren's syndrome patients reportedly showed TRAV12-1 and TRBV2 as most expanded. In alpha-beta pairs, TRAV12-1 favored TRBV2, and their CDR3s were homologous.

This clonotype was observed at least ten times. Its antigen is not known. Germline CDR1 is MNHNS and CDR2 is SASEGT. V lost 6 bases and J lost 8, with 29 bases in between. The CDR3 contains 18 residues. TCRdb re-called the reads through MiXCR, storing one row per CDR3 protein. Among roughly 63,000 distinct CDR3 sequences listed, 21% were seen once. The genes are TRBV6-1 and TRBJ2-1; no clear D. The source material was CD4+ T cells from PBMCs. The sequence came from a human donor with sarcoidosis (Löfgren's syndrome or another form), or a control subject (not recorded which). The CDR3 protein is CASRPPKVELGLFDEQFF. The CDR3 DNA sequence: TGTGCCAGCAGACCGCCGAAGGTGGAATTGGGCCTTTTCGATGAGCAGTTCTTC.